A selection of T cell receptor beta chains follows, all from one sample in a study of blood T cell repertoires in COVID-19. The data were produced by immunoSEQ multiplex PCR, yet TCRdb's version contains in-frame clones alone and is incomplete. The sample yields some 300,000 clones, roughly 89% seen once. The specimen sequenced was peripheral blood. These receptors all come from a middle-aged woman with COVID-19, enrolled during active disease. Both conserved end residues are part of each CDR3. Each record gives: D gene, J gene, V gene, clone size, CDR3 DNA, CDR3 protein. D genes are given only for firm matches. Size values are once, few and many counts, or a class for expanded clones, and some rows have none.

>TRBD2|TRBJ2-7|TRBV5-1|-
TGCGCCAGCAGCCCCTTCGGGGGGATCGTTGGCTCCTACGAGCAGTACTTC
CASSPFGGIVGSYEQYF
>-|TRBJ1-1|TRBV30|-
TGTGCCTGGAGTTCCCTCCCCGGACAGCCGGAAGCTTTCTTT
CAWSSLPGQPEAFF
>-|TRBJ1-2|TRBV18|-
TGTGCCAGCTCACCTGGCAGGGATGGCTACACCTTC
CASSPGRDGYTF
>TRBD1|TRBJ2-6|TRBV18|-
TGTGCCAGCTCGCGCTCCGGGACAGGGGGTTCTGGGGCCAACGTCCTGACTTTC
CASSRSGTGGSGANVLTF
>-|TRBJ1-1|TRBV15|-
TGTGCCACCAGCAGAGGGGGGGACACTGAAGCTTTCTTT
CATSRGGDTEAFF
>-|TRBJ1-2|TRBV6-8|-
TGTGCCAGCAGTTACGCCCCAGGGTCTAACACCTTC
CASSYAPGSNTF
>TRBD1|TRBJ1-1|TRBV9|-
TGTGCCAGCAGCTACGATGGACAGGGTGGCACTGAAGCTTTCTTT
CASSYDGQGGTEAFF
>TRBD2|TRBJ2-7|TRBV28|-
TGTGCCAGCAGTTCTGCTAGCGGGAGGCCGGGTTCTTACGAGCAGTACTTC
CASSSASGRPGSYEQYF
>TRBD1|TRBJ2-1|TRBV27|-
TGTGCCAGCAGTCCCCGTACCGGGACAGGGAGCAATGAGCAGTTCTTC
CASSPRTGTGSNEQFF
>TRBD2|TRBJ2-4|TRBV3-1/TRBV3-2|-
TGTGCCAGCAGCCAGAGGACTAGCTTGGGCATTCAGTACTTC
CASSQRTSLGIQYF
>-|TRBJ2-7|TRBV6-2/TRBV6-3|-
TGTGCCAGCAGTTACTCGAGCTTTTACGAGCAGTACTTC
CASSYSSFYEQYF
>-|TRBJ1-2|TRBV9|-
TGTGCCAGCAGCGTAGGGGACACCCACTATGGCTACACCTTC
CASSVGDTHYGYTF
>TRBD2|TRBJ2-3|TRBV7-9|-
TGTGCCAGCAGCTTACGCGGGAGGACAGATACGCAGTATTTT
CASSLRGRTDTQYF
>-|TRBJ2-3|TRBV19|-
TGTGCCAGTAGTATATCAGGGTTAGTGGCAGATACGCAGTATTTT
CASSISGLVADTQYF
>TRBD2|TRBJ2-2|TRBV29-1|-
TGCAGCGTTGAAGGCGGGGGGAACACCGGGGAGCTGTTTTTT
CSVEGGGNTGELFF
>-|TRBJ2-3|TRBV5-1|-
TGCGCCAGCAGCTTAAGCGTCGGCAGCACAGATACGCAGTATTTT
CASSLSVGSTDTQYF
>-|TRBJ2-2|TRBV7-3|-
TGTGCCAGCAGCTTAAAGGGTGCGGGGAGGAGAACCGGGGAGCTGTTTTTT
CASSLKGAGRRTGELFF
>TRBD2|TRBJ2-3|TRBV6-5|-
TGTGCCAGCAGTTACTCGCCTAGCGGGGACACAGATACGCAGTATTTT
CASSYSPSGDTDTQYF
>-|TRBJ1-1|TRBV7-2|few
TGTGCCAGCAGCTTAAGGCGGGGGACTGAAGCTTTCTTT
CASSLRRGTEAFF
>-|TRBJ1-1|TRBV21-1|-
TGTGCCAGCAGCAAGCTAGACAGTTTAAGGTTGAACACTGAAGCTTTCTTT
CASSKLDSLRLNTEAFF
>TRBD1|TRBJ1-4|TRBV6-6|-
TGTGCCAGCAGCCACTCCCTCGTTTACAGGGGGAGTGAAGGTGAAAAACTGTTTTTT
CASSHSLVYRGSEGEKLFF
>-|TRBJ2-4|TRBV19|-
TGTGCCAGTAGTGACTCCGGGGAGAGGAACATTCAGTACTTC
CASSDSGERNIQYF
>TRBD2|TRBJ2-1|TRBV29-1|-
TGCAGCGTTGGAATCACTAGCGGGAGTAGTGAGCAGTTCTTC
CSVGITSGSSEQFF
>-|TRBJ1-6|TRBV7-8|-
TGTGCCAGCAGCTTACCTGACGGGGGGAGGAATTCACCCCTCCACTTT
CASSLPDGGRNSPLHF
>-|TRBJ2-7|TRBV30|-
TGTGCCTGGAGTGTAGGACCCGGATGGAGGGTAACCTACGAGCAGTACTTC
CAWSVGPGWRVTYEQYF
>-|TRBJ2-7|TRBV6-6|-
TGTGCCAGCAGCCGAGGACAGCTGTACGAGCAGTACTTC
CASSRGQLYEQYF